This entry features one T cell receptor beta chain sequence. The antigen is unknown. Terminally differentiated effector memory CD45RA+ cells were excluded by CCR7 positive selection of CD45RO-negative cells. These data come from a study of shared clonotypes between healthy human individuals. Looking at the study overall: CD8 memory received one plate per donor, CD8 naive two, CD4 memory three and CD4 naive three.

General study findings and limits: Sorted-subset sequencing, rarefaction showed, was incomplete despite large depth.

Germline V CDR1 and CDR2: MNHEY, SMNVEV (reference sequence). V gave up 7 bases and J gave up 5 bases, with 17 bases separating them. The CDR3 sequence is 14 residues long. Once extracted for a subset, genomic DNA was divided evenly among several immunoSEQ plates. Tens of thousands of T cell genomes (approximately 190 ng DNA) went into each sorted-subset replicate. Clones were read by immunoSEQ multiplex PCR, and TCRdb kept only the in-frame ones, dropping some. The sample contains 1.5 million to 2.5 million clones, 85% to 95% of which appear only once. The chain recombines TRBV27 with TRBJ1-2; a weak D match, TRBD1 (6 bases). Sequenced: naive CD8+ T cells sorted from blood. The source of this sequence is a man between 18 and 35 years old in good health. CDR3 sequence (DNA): TGTGCCAGCAAATACCGGGGGGGCGAGTATGGCTACACCTTC. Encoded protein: CASKYRGGEYGYTF.